Included here is one T cell receptor (beta chain) sequence, with context. CDR1 SGHRS and CDR2 YFSETQ come from the germline V gene. The length of the CDR3 is 14 residues. With 1 base removed from V and 2 bases from J, the gap between germline ends came to 10 bases. Only in-frame clones appear in the TCRdb table, and some are missing; sequencing was by immunoSEQ multiplex PCR. The profile shows approximately 82,000 clones, around four fifths of them singletons. The sample comes from a study of blood T cell repertoires in COVID-19. At the level of the study: Italy, Spain and the United States were the sources of the convalescent and acute COVID-19 samples. PBMCs, B-cell-depleted T cells, or T cells provided the cDNA or gDNA that made up the material.

Sequencing was performed on peripheral blood. The V call is TRBV5-1, the J call TRBJ2-7; tentatively, D is TRBD1 (5 bases). The receptor was derived from a woman in her sixties or seventies with active or convalescent COVID-19. CDR3 amino acids: CASSLYDSTYEQYF. As DNA, the CDR3 is TGCGCCAGCAGCTTGTATGACAGCACCTACGAGCAGTACTTC. Looking up the rest from reference TRBV5-1 and TRBJ2-7 gives the full variable domain: KAGVTQTPRYLIKTRGQQVTLSCSPISGHRSVSWYQQTPGQGLQFLFEYFSETQRNKGNFPGRFSGRQFSNSRSEMNVSTLELGDSALYLCASSLYDSTYEQYFGPGTRLTVT.